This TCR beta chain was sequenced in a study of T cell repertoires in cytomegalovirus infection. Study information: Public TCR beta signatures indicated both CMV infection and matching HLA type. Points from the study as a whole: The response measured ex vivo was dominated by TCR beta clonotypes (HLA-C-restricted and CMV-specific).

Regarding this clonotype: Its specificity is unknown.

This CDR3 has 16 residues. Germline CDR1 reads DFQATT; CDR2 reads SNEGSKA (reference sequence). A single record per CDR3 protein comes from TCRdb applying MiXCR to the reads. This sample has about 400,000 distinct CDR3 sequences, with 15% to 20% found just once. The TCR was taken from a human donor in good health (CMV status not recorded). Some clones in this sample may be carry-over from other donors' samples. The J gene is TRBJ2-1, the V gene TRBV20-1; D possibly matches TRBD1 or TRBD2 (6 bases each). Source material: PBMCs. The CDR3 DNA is TGCAGCCCTAGGGGAGGAGACAGGCGGTCCAACAATGAGCAGTTCTTC. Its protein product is CSPRGGDRRSNNEQFF.